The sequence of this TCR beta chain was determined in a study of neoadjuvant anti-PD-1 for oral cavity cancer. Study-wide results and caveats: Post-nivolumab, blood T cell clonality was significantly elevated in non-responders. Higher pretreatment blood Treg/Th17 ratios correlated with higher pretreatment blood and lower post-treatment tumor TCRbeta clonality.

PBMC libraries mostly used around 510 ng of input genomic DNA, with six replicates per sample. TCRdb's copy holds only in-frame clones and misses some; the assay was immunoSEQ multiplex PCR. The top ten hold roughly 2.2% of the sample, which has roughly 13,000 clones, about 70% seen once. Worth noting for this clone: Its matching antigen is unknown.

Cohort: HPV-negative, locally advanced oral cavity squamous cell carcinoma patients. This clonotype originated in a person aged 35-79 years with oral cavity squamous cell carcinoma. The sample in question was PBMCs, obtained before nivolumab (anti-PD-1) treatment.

The chain's CDR3 is CASTGSTDTQYF. CDR3 in DNA: TGTGCCAGCACAGGGAGTACAGATACGCAGTATTTT. This chain connects TRBV28 to TRBJ2-3; tentatively, D is TRBD1 or TRBD2 (5 bases each). CDR3 size: 12 residues. Germline V gives CDR1 MDHEN, CDR2 SYDVKM. V dropped 7 bases and J dropped 3 bases, with 8 bases sitting between them.